The 13 T cell receptor beta chains reported below all come from one sample, sequenced in a study of naive and memory T cell subsets. The SP2 primer and nested alpha and beta constant region primers amplified ligated cDNA in four rounds. TCRdb reprocessed the UMI-ligation and nested PCR reads with MiXCR, giving one entry per CDR3 protein. The table shows around 33,000 distinct CDR3 sequences, with 6.7% occurring only once. Noted treatment: skin biopsy from PPD injection site in Mantoux-positive individual. The library had UMIs added by 3' ligation of an oligonucleotide to TCR cDNA. The source material was skin, sampled from a tuberculin skin test site. These receptor sequences come from an adult in good health.

In this sample, this clonotype turned up many times. The chain combines TRBV14 with TRBJ2-5, with D possibly called TRBD1 or TRBD2 (5 bases each). This CDR3 has 15 residues. Deletions cut 2 bases from V and 0 bases from J, with 10 bases between. Germline CDR1 is SGHDN and CDR2 is FVKESK. CDR3 DNA: TGTGCCAGCAGCCAAAGGGACGGTGACCAAGAGACCCAGTACTTC. It specifies CASSQRDGDQETQYF.

This clonotype was found many times. The rearrangement uses TRBV7-2 and TRBJ2-1; 10 bases are shared with TRBD2. After removal of 5 bases from V and 8 bases from J, the junction contained 9 bases not matched to a gene. This CDR3 region has 15 residues. In germline, CDR1 is SGHTA, CDR2 FQGNSA. CDR3 amino acids: CASSRSGGAVHEQFF. As DNA, the CDR3 is TGTGCCAGCAGCCGCAGCGGGGGGGCCGTACATGAGCAGTTCTTC.

The V call is TRBV5-6, the J call TRBJ2-7; D is uncertain. The germline gives CDR1 SGHDT, CDR2 YYEEEE. The CDR3 length is 16 residues. Trimming cost V 1 base and J 6 bases, with 20 bases left between them. CDR3 residues: CASSLKSAYKVGEQYF. The CDR3 nucleotides read TGTGCCAGCAGCTTGAAATCGGCCTACAAGGTGGGCGAGCAGTACTTC.

This clonotype has a count of ten or more. V gene TRBV11-2 combines with J gene TRBJ1-1; TRBD1 matches at 7 bases. Germline CDR1 SGHAT, CDR2 FQNNGV. The J segment lost 3 bases and the V segment lost 1 base, leaving 5 bases of the junction unmatched. This CDR3 contains 15 residues. As DNA, the CDR3 is TGTGCCAGCAGCTTAGCCCAGGGGGGGCACACTGAAGCTTTCTTT. This gives the protein CASSLAQGGHTEAFF. Full variable domain (missing parts from reference TRBV11-2 and TRBJ1-1): EAGVAQSPRYKIIEKRQSVAFWCNPISGHATLYWYQQILGQGPKLLIQFQNNGVVDDSQLPKDRFSAERLKGVDSTLKIQPAKLEDSAVYLCASSLAQGGHTEAFFGQGTRLTVV.

This clonotype was observed once. The chain's CDR3 is CASSPVSGTSNTGELFF. CDR3 DNA sequence: TGTGCCAGCAGCCCTGTTTCCGGGACGTCGAACACCGGGGAGCTGTTTTTT. The chain uses TRBV7-3 and TRBJ2-2; perhaps D is TRBD1 or TRBD2 (5 bases each). The ends were cut back, 5 bases at V and 0 bases at J, with 16 bases in the middle. The CDR3 runs to 17 residues. CDR1 and CDR2 (germline): SGHTA, FQGTGA. The variable domain in full, with the rest retrieved from reference TRBV7-3 and TRBJ2-2, is GAGVSQTPSNKVTEKGKYVELRCDPISGHTALYWYRQSLGQGPEFLIYFQGTGAADDSGLPNDRFFAVRPEGSVSTLKIQRTERGDSAVYLCASSPVSGTSNTGELFFGEGSRLTVL.

In this sample, this clonotype turned up many times. The V call is TRBV2, the J call TRBJ2-2; D is unclear. The CDR3 is made up of 15 amino acids. The germline CDR1 and CDR2 sequences are SNHLY and FYNNEI. V gave up 5 bases and J gave up 0 bases, with 10 bases separating them. The CDR3 coding sequence is TGTGCCAGCAGTTTGGACGGCTCGAACACCGGGGAGCTGTTTTTT. Encoded protein: CASSLDGSNTGELFF.

At least ten counts were recorded for this clonotype. The V gene is TRBV5-1, the J gene TRBJ2-3; either TRBD1 or TRBD2 may fit D (5 bases each). CDR1 is SGHRS, CDR2 YFSETQ, per germline. Deletions cut 5 bases from V and 3 bases from J, with 19 bases between. The CDR3 has 16 amino acids. The CDR3 region has the DNA TGCGCCAGCAGTGCTTTCTTTAGGGACCGAACAGATACGCAGTATTTT. It specifies CASSAFFRDRTDTQYF.

Here the CDR3 DNA reads TGTGCCACCAGCAGACAATGGGGATTGGTAGGACAGGGAGAAACCGGGGAGCTGTTTTTT. It is translated as CATSRQWGLVGQGETGELFF. V and J are TRBV15 and TRBJ2-2, with 8 bases lining up with TRBD1. Germline V gene data show CDR1 as LNHNV and CDR2 as YYDKDF (reference sequence). Trimming cost V 2 bases and J 5 bases; bases outside gene matches: 19. The CDR3 extends over 20 amino acids.

This clonotype was seen ten or more times. V usage is TRBV19 and J usage is TRBJ2-7; possibly TRBD1 for D (6 bases). The CDR3 covers 14 residues. With 5 bases removed from V and 3 bases from J, the gap between germline ends came to 14 bases. Germline lookup yields CDR1 LNHDA and CDR2 SQIVND (reference sequence). The DNA for the CDR3 is TGTGCCAGTAGTGTCCGGGACACCATCTACGAGCAGTACTTC. Protein product: CASSVRDTIYEQYF.

This clonotype was counted at least ten times. The chain joins TRBV6-1 to TRBJ2-7, with D unresolved. CDR3 length equals 12 residues. Trimming took 4 bases from V and 4 from J, leaving 8 bases between them. The germline gives CDR1 MNHNS, CDR2 SASEGT. The CDR3 DNA reads TGTGCCAGCAGTGCGGCTATTTACGAGCAGTACTTC. Amino acid sequence: CASSAAIYEQYF.

This clonotype was seen at least ten times. The chain employs TRBV4-2 and TRBJ1-2; D gene uncertain. Germline V gene sequence: CDR1 LGHNA, CDR2 YNFKEQ. The CDR3 sequence is 13 residues long. V dropped 4 bases and J dropped 6 bases, with 12 bases sitting between them. CDR3 amino acids: CASSPERENGYTF. The CDR3 coding sequence is TGTGCCAGCAGCCCTGAGAGGGAGAATGGCTACACCTTC.

This clonotype was detected ten times or more. The genes are TRBV20-1 and TRBJ1-1; D remains ambiguous. The CDR3 extends over 13 amino acids. From germline, CDR1 is DFQATT and CDR2 SNEGSKA (reference sequence). The V end was cut by 3 bases, the J end by 4 bases, with 12 bases between. CDR3 sequence reads: CSASSRLITEAFF. CDR3 sequence (DNA): TGCAGTGCTAGTAGCAGGTTGATCACTGAAGCTTTCTTT.

The chain employs TRBV6-5 and TRBJ1-6, with TRBD1 as a possible D gene (5 bases). The V end was cut by 8 bases, the J end by 7 bases, with 15 bases between. Germline CDR1 reads MNHEY; CDR2 reads SVGAGI. The CDR3 extends over 14 amino acids. This CDR3 reads CASQTGTENSPLHF. The CDR3, as DNA: TGTGCCAGCCAAACCGGGACCGAGAATTCACCCCTCCACTTT.